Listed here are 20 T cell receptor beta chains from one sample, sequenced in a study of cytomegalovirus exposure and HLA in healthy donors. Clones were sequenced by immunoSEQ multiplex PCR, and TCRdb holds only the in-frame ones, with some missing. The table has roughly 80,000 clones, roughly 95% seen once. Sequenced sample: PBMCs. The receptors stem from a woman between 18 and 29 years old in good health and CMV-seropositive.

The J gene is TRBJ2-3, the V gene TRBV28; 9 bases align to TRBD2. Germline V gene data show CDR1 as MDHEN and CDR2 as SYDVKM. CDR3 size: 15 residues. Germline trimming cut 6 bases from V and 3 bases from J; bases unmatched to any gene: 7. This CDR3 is CASSLAGIDTDTQYF. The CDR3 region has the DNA TGTGCCAGCAGCCTAGCGGGAATTGATACAGATACGCAGTATTTT.

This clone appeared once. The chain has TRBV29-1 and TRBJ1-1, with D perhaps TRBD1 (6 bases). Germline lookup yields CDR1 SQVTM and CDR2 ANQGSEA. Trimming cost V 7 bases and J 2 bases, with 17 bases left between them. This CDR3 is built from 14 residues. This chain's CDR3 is CSGGPGVFNTEAFF. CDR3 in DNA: TGCAGCGGGGGACCAGGGGTGTTCAACACTGAAGCTTTCTTT.

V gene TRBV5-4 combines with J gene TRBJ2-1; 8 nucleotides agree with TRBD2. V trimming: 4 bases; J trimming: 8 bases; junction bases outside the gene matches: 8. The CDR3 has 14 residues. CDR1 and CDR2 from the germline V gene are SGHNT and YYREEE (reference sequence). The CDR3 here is CASSAGGGGDEQFF. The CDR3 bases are TGTGCCAGCAGCGCCGGGGGGGGCGGCGATGAGCAGTTCTTC.

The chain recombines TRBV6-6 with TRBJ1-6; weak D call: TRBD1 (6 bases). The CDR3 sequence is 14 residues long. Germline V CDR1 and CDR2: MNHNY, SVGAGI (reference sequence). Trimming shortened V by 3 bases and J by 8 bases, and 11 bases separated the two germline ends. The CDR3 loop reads CASSYSDRDSPLHF. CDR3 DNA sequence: TGTGCCAGCAGTTATTCGGACAGAGATTCACCCCTCCACTTT.

In DNA form, the CDR3 reads TGTGCCAGCAGCTTAGGGGGAGTAGGAACTGAAGCTTTCTTT. Protein sequence: CASSLGGVGTEAFF. This chain uses TRBV11-2 with TRBJ1-1; D uncertain. The CDR3 loop spans 14 amino acids. Germline CDR1 is SGHAT and CDR2 is FQNNGV. V shed 1 base and J shed 5 bases, with 11 bases lying between them.

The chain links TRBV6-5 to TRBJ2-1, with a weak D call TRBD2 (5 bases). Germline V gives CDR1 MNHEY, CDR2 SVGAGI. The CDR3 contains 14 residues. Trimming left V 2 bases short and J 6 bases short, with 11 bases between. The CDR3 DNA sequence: TGTGCCAGCAGTTACGGCCTAGGGAGCAATGAGCAGTTCTTC. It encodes CASSYGLGSNEQFF.

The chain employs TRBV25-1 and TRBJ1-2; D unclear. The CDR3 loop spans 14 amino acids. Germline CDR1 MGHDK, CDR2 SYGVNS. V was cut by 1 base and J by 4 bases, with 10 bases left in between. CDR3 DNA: TGTGCCAGCAGTGAATCCCGACACCCCTATGGCTACACCTTC. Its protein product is CASSESRHPYGYTF.

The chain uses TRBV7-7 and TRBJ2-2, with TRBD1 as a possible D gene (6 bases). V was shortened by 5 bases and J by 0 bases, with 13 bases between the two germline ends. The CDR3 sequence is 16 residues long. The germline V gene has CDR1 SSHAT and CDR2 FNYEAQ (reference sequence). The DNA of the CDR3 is TGTGCCAGCAGCGCAAGGACAGACCCGAACACCGGGGAGCTGTTTTTT. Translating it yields CASSARTDPNTGELFF.

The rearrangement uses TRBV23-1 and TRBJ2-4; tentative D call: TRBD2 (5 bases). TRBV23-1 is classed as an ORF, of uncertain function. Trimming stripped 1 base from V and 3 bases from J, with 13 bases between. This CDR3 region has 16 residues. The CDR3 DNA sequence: TGCGCCAGCAGTCAATTCCGTAAGGCGGGCAAAAACATTCAGTACTTC. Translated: CASSQFRKAGKNIQYF.

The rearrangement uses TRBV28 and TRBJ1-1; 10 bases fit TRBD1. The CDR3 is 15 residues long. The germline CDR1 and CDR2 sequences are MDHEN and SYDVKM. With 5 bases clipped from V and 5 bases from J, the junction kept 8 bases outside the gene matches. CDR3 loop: CASSPVWTGGTEAFF. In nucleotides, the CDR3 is TGTGCCAGCAGTCCCGTATGGACAGGGGGGACTGAAGCTTTCTTT.

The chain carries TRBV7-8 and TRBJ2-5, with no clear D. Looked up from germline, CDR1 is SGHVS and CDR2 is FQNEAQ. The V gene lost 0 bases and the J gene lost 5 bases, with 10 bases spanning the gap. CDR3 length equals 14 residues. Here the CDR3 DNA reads TGTGCCAGCAGCTTAGCGGTTGTGGCCGAGACCCAGTACTTC. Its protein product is CASSLAVVAETQYF.

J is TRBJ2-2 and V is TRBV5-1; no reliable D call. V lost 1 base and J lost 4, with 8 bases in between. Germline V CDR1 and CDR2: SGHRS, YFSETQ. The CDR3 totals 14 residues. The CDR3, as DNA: TGCGCCAGCAGCTTGACAATTGGCACCGGGGAGCTGTTTTTT. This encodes CASSLTIGTGELFF.

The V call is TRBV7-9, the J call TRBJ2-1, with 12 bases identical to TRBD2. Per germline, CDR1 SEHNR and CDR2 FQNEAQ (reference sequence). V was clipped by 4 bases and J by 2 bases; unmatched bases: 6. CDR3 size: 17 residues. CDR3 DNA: TGTGCCAGCAGCTCTCCGACTAGCGGGAGCACCTACAATGAGCAGTTCTTC. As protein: CASSSPTSGSTYNEQFF.

The CDR3 region is CATSREVTTRQFF. The CDR3 DNA reads as TGTGCCACCAGCAGAGAGGTGACTACGAGGCAGTTCTTC. This sequence joins TRBV15 and TRBJ2-1; tentatively, D is TRBD2 (5 bases). The CDR3 contains 13 residues. The V end was cut by 0 bases, the J end by 12 bases, with 12 bases between. Germline CDR1 reads LNHNV; CDR2 reads YYDKDF (reference sequence).

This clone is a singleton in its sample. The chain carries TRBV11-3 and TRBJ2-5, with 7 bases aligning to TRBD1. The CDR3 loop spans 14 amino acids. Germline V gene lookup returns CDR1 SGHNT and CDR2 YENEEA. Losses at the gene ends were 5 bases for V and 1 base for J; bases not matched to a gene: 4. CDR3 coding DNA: TGTGCCAGCAGCCGCCGGGACAGCCAAGAGACCCAGTACTTC. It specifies CASSRRDSQETQYF.

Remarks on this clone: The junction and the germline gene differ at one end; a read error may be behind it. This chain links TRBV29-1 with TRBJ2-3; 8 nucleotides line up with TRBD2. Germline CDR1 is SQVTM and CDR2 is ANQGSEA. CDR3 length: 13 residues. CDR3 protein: CSAETGGDGTQYF. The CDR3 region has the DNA TGCAGCGCTGAAACGGGGGGGGATGGGACGCAGTATTTT.

The CDR3 DNA reads as TGTGCCAGCAGTTTAGGGCAGGTGAATCAGCCCCAGCATTTT. Encoded protein: CASSLGQVNQPQHF. This chain links TRBV28 with TRBJ1-5; D unclear. The CDR3 covers 14 residues. Per the germline V gene, CDR1 is MDHEN and CDR2 is SYDVKM. The ends were cut back, 2 bases at V and 4 bases at J, with 9 bases in the middle.

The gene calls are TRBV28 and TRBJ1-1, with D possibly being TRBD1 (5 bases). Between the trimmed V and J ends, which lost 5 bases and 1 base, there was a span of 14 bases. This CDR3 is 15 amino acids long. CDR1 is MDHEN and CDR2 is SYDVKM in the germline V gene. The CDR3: CASSKAGSENTEAFF. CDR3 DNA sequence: TGTGCCAGCAGTAAGGCAGGGTCTGAGAACACTGAAGCTTTCTTT. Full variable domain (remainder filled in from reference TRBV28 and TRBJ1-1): DVKVTQSSRYLVKRTGEKVFLECVQDMDHENMFWYRQDPGLGLRLIYFSYDVKMKEKGDIPEGYSVSREKKERFSLILESASTNQTSMYLCASSKAGSENTEAFFGQGTRLTVV.

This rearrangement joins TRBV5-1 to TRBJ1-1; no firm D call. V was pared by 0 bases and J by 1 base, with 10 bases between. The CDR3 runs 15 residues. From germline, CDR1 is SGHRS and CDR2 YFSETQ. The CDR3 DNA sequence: TGCGCCAGCAGCTTGGATGGCACCTGGAACACTGAAGCTTTCTTT. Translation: CASSLDGTWNTEAFF.

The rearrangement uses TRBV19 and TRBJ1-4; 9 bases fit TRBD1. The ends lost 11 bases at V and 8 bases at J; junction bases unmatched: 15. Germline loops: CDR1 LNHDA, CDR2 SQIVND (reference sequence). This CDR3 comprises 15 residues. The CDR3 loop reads CASHRGTGLREKLFF. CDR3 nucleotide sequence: TGTGCCTCCCACCGAGGGACAGGGTTACGGGAAAAACTGTTTTTT.